These 9 T cell receptor beta chains were all obtained from the same sample, sequenced in a study of blood T cell repertoires in COVID-19. Some clones are missing from TCRdb's copy, which holds only in-frame ones; the method was immunoSEQ multiplex PCR. The data show under 300,000 clones, around 89% seen once. The sequencing sample was made of peripheral blood. These receptors were taken from a woman aged 40-49 years who had recovered from COVID-19.

V usage is TRBV7-8 and J usage is TRBJ2-7, with 10 bases matching TRBD1. Looked up from germline, CDR1 is SGHVS and CDR2 is FQNEAQ. J was trimmed by 4 bases and V by 1 base; bases with no gene match: 4. The CDR3 loop spans 15 amino acids. CDR3 amino acids: CASSLGDRGEYEQYV. CDR3 in DNA: TGTGCCAGCAGCTTAGGGGACAGGGGCGAGTACGAGCAGTACGTC.

The chain combines TRBV7-9 with TRBJ1-2; D remains ambiguous. Looked up from germline, CDR1 is SEHNR and CDR2 is FQNEAQ (reference sequence). The V end was cut by 1 base, the J end by 4 bases, with 10 bases between. This CDR3 is built from 14 residues. The CDR3 DNA is TGTGCCAGCAGCTTAGGGACGGCGGGCTATGGCTACACCTTC. This translates into CASSLGTAGYGYTF.

The rearrangement links TRBV30 to TRBJ1-6; 9 positions agree with TRBD1. V dropped 2 bases and J dropped 9; count of bases not matched to a gene: 8. Looked up from germline, CDR1 is GTSNPN and CDR2 is SVGIG (reference sequence). The CDR3 has 15 amino acids. The CDR3 spells CAWSTRTGVASPLHF. Here the CDR3 DNA reads TGTGCCTGGAGTACCCGGACAGGGGTGGCTTCACCCCTCCACTTT.

The genes are TRBV19 and TRBJ1-1; 9 bases line up with TRBD1. The germline V gene encodes CDR1 LNHDA and CDR2 SQIVND (reference sequence). This CDR3 spans 14 amino acids. V was clipped by 8 bases and J by 4 bases; unmatched bases: 8. CDR3 nucleotide sequence: TGTGCCAGTCGACGGGACAGGGTAGTCACTGAAGCTTTCTTT. Translated: CASRRDRVVTEAFF.

This chain uses TRBV10-3 with TRBJ2-3, with 7 bases matching TRBD1. Germline-derived CDR1 and CDR2 are ENHRY and SYGVKD. V lost 10 bases, J lost 0 bases, and 4 bases stayed unmatched. This CDR3 has 13 residues. The CDR3, as DNA: TGTGCCACCGGGACAGAAAGCACAGATACGCAGTATTTT. It yields the protein CATGTESTDTQYF.

The J gene is TRBJ2-2, the V gene TRBV10-3; 10 bases are a match to TRBD1. CDR1 is ENHRY, CDR2 SYGVKD, per germline. This CDR3 is 13 amino acids long. The V gene end was trimmed by 6 bases and the J gene end by 8 bases; junction bases not matched to a gene: 3. The CDR3, as DNA: TGTGCCATCAGCGGACAGGGGGGAGGGGAGCTGTTTTTT. As protein: CAISGQGGGELFF.

This chain connects TRBV11-3 to TRBJ1-2; D uncertain. Trimming removed 5 bases from V and 8 bases from J, with 15 bases in between. The CDR3 consists of 13 residues. The germline gives CDR1 SGHNT, CDR2 YENEEA. CDR3 region: CASSRTPLRGYTF. CDR3 nucleotide sequence: TGTGCCAGCAGCCGGACTCCCTTGCGGGGCTACACCTTC.

The genes are TRBV11-2 and TRBJ2-5; D possibly corresponds to TRBD2 (5 bases). Trimming took off 3 bases at V and 5 bases at J, with 13 bases between the two ends. The CDR3 spans 14 residues. From germline, CDR1 is SGHAT and CDR2 FQNNGV. This CDR3 is CASSFVTSGETQYF. The CDR3 nucleotides are TGTGCCAGCAGCTTCGTGACTTCGGGGGAGACCCAGTACTTC. Full variable domain (remainder filled in from reference TRBV11-2 and TRBJ2-5): EAGVAQSPRYKIIEKRQSVAFWCNPISGHATLYWYQQILGQGPKLLIQFQNNGVVDDSQLPKDRFSAERLKGVDSTLKIQPAKLEDSAVYLCASSFVTSGETQYFGPGTRLLVL.

The V gene is TRBV5-6, the J gene TRBJ1-1; 8 positions match TRBD1. The V gene's germline CDR1 is SGHDT and CDR2 YYEEEE. This CDR3 has 14 amino acids. Trimming took 4 bases from V and 8 from J; bases not matched to a gene: 10. DNA of the CDR3: TGTGCCAGCAGCCCAGGGGGCCGGAACCGGGAAGCTTTCTTT. Its translation: CASSPGGRNREAFF.